A single sample is the source of the 5 T cell receptor beta chains below, sequenced in a study of blood T cell repertoires in COVID-19. Profiling relied on immunoSEQ multiplex PCR, and the TCRdb table lists in-frame clones only, not all of them. The repertoire holds more than 80,000 clones, with about 90% as singletons. The sample was peripheral blood. These receptor sequences come from a human donor with active COVID-19. The donor label of this sample is uncertain.

The CDR3 DNA follows: TGTGCCAGCTCACCTGCGCCCGCTAGCGGGGTGACAGATACGCAGTATTTT. Translating it yields CASSPAPASGVTDTQYF. The chain joins TRBV18 to TRBJ2-3; 9 bases line up with TRBD2. With 3 bases clipped from V and 3 bases from J, the junction kept 10 bases outside the gene matches. Germline CDR1 reads KGHSH; CDR2 reads LQKENI. CDR3 length: 17 amino acids.

The chain employs TRBV4-3 and TRBJ2-1, with 7 bases matching TRBD1. CDR3 length equals 15 residues. Trimming took 0 bases from V and 1 from J; bases not matched to a gene: 0. From germline, CDR1 is LGHNA and CDR2 YSLEER. CDR3 sequence reads: CASSQDRGSYNEQFF. The CDR3 nucleotides read TGCGCCAGCAGCCAAGACAGGGGGTCCTACAATGAGCAGTTCTTC.

This chain links TRBV11-2 with TRBJ2-7; TRBD2 matches at 8 bases. Germline lookup yields CDR1 SGHAT and CDR2 FQNNGV. The CDR3 sequence is 16 residues long. After removal of 0 bases from V and 2 bases from J, the junction contained 6 bases not matched to a gene. CDR3 DNA sequence: TGTGCCAGCAGCTTAGAACCCGGGGGGGTAACCTACGAGCAGTACTTC. Protein product: CASSLEPGGVTYEQYF.

This chain connects TRBV6-5 to TRBJ2-7, with D tentatively TRBD1 (6 bases). The germline CDR1 and CDR2 sequences are MNHEY and SVGAGI. This CDR3 region has 14 residues. The V end lost 4 bases, the J end lost 0 bases, and 10 bases lay between the germline ends. The CDR3 loop is CASSFGDNSYEQYF. For the CDR3, the DNA is TGTGCCAGCAGTTTCGGGGACAACTCCTACGAGCAGTACTTC.

The genes are TRBV5-1 and TRBJ2-1; TRBD2 is a possible D gene (7 bases). Germline V gene lookup returns CDR1 SGHRS and CDR2 YFSETQ. V lost 4 bases and J 5 bases, leaving 13 bases between the germline ends. The length of the CDR3 is 14 residues. The DNA for the CDR3 is TGCGCCAGCAGCAAAGGGGGAGGGGACAATGAGCAGTTCTTC. Translation gives CASSKGGGDNEQFF.